The 3 T cell receptor beta chains given below trace back to one sample, sequenced in a study of T cells in Graves' hyperthyroidism and ophthalmopathy. From RNA transcripts, TCR beta CDR3 regions were amplified. The TCR CDR3 first-round RT-PCR relied on the HTBI primer set. TCRdb redid the calling of the multiplex PCR reads with MiXCR, one entry per CDR3 protein. This table holds around 350,000 distinct CDR3 sequences, around 14% found once. Material: blood. The receptors shown here come from a woman younger than 30 with Graves' hyperthyroidism that later progressed to Graves' ophthalmopathy.

This clonotype was seen at least ten times. This chain connects TRBV28 to TRBJ2-1, with D possibly TRBD2 on 5 matching bases. Per germline, CDR1 MDHEN and CDR2 SYDVKM. V lost 3 bases and J lost 7, with 10 bases in between. This CDR3 region has 13 residues. As DNA, the CDR3 is TGTGCCAGCAGTTTTCGAAGGGAGAATGAGCAGTTCTTC. Translating it yields CASSFRRENEQFF.

This clonotype was found once. The chain links TRBV2 to TRBJ2-3; 8 bases match TRBD1. This CDR3 spans 18 amino acids. V trimming: 7 bases; J trimming: 2 bases; junction bases outside the gene matches: 17. The germline gives CDR1 SNHLY, CDR2 FYNNEI. CDR3 region: CASTLYRPRDRYTDTQYF. In DNA form, the CDR3 reads TGTGCCAGCACCCTCTACCGACCCCGGGACAGGTACACAGATACGCAGTATTTT.

Ten or more counts support this clonotype. This sequence joins TRBV2 and TRBJ2-5; unclear D gene. Germline V gene sequence: CDR1 SNHLY, CDR2 FYNNEI. The CDR3 covers 11 residues. V was pared by 9 bases and J by 5 bases, with 10 bases between. The DNA of the CDR3 is TGTGCCAGTGCCGTGGGGGAGACCCAGTACTTC. This encodes CASAVGETQYF.